The rows below give T cell receptor beta chains drawn from one sample of a study of blood T cell repertoires in COVID-19. TCRdb's table, derived via immunoSEQ multiplex PCR, lists solely in-frame clones and lacks some. Of a few hundred thousand clones listed, 70% to 90% are singletons. Material for sequencing was PBMCs or T cells enriched from blood (not recorded which). These receptor sequences come from a woman aged 25 to 39 who had recovered from COVID-19. The CDR3 runs from the conserved cysteine through the conserved F or W. The D gene is left open where the match is weak. Part of the rows lack a size; the others show once, few, many or a class for expanded clones.

d_gene	v_gene	j_gene	abundance	CDR3aa	CDR3nt
-	TRBV5-1	TRBJ1-1	-	CASSWRGSEAFF	TGCGCCAGCAGCTGGAGGGGCAGCGAAGCTTTCTTT
-	TRBV2	TRBJ1-1	-	CASSGGRPMNTEAFF	TGTGCCAGCAGTGGTGGCAGGCCCATGAACACTGAAGCTTTCTTT
TRBD1	TRBV30	TRBJ1-4	-	CAWRGGTGLSTNEKLFF	TGTGCCTGGAGGGGGGGGACAGGGCTCTCAACTAATGAAAAACTGTTTTTT
-	TRBV6-2/TRBV6-3	TRBJ1-1	few	CASSRGGGGGTEAFF	TGTGCCAGCAGCCGCGGGGGAGGGGGTGGCACTGAAGCTTTCTTT
-	TRBV9	TRBJ1-3	-	CASSVRGYSGNTIYF	TGTGCCAGCAGCGTTCGGGGATACTCTGGAAACACCATATATTTT
-	TRBV19	TRBJ1-1	-	CASSLIIVSYTEAFF	TGTGCCAGTAGTTTAATTATTGTGTCGTACACTGAAGCTTTCTTT
TRBD2	TRBV11-2	TRBJ2-1	-	CASSSKPGGAGNEQFF	TGTGCCAGCAGCTCAAAACCGGGGGGGGCTGGGAATGAGCAGTTCTTC
TRBD2	TRBV4-2	TRBJ2-7	-	CASSRGTSGLYEQYF	TGTGCCAGCAGCCGCGGGACTAGCGGGCTTTACGAGCAGTACTTC
TRBD2	TRBV7-9	TRBJ2-7	-	CASSPRTSVDEQYF	TGTGCCAGCAGCCCTAGGACTAGTGTCGACGAGCAGTACTTC
TRBD1	TRBV18	TRBJ2-7	-	CASSPLTGVGHGQYF	TGTGCCAGCTCACCCCTAACAGGGGTCGGACACGGGCAGTACTTC
-	TRBV4-1	TRBJ1-2	-	CASSQDNRAGYGYTF	TGCGCCAGCAGCCAAGATAACAGGGCGGGCTATGGCTACACCTTC
TRBD2	TRBV3-1/TRBV3-2	TRBJ2-1	-	CASSLWGGTSGDNEQFF	TGTGCCAGCAGCCTCTGGGGGGGGACTAGCGGGGACAATGAGCAGTTCTTC
-	TRBV7-9	TRBJ1-1	-	CASSSKKGTEAFF	TGTGCCAGCAGCTCGAAAAAGGGGACTGAAGCTTTCTTT
TRBD2	TRBV15	TRBJ2-7	-	CATSRFYGLGTYEQYF	TGTGCCACCAGCAGATTCTACGGACTAGGGACCTACGAGCAGTACTTC
TRBD1	TRBV25-1	TRBJ1-2	-	CASSVSTGFGFRGYTF	TGTGCCAGCAGTGTCTCGACAGGGTTTGGATTTCGTGGCTACACCTTC
-	TRBV5-1	TRBJ2-7	-	CASSLTKNEQYF	TGCGCCAGCAGCCTAACGAAGAACGAGCAGTACTTC
-	TRBV29-1	TRBJ1-1	few	CSPKNIPRGWTGEAFF	TGCAGCCCAAAAAATATCCCCAGGGGTTGGACGGGTGAAGCTTTCTTT
-	TRBV15	TRBJ2-7	-	CATSRDRHEQYF	TGTGCCACCAGCAGAGATCGTCACGAGCAGTACTTC
TRBD1	TRBV30	TRBJ1-6	-	CAWSSVGDSNSPLHF	TGTGCCTGGAGTTCGGTAGGGGACAGTAATTCACCCCTCCACTTT
-	TRBV19	TRBJ1-5	once	CATLKHPRSGKGNQPQHF	TGTGCCACCTTAAAGCATCCACGGAGCGGGAAAGGCAATCAGCCCCAGCATTTT
TRBD1	TRBV6-6	TRBJ2-1	few	CASSRARQGSYNEQFF	TGTGCCAGCAGTCGAGCCCGACAGGGCTCCTACAATGAGCAGTTCTTC
TRBD2	TRBV4-1	TRBJ2-3	-	CASSQEVVLAGETDTQYF	TGCGCCAGCAGCCAAGAGGTAGTACTAGCGGGAGAGACAGATACGCAGTATTTT
TRBD1	TRBV5-1	TRBJ2-7	-	CASSFRTGPEQYF	TGCGCCAGCAGCTTCCGGACAGGCCCCGAGCAGTACTTC
TRBD1	TRBV7-2	TRBJ2-1	-	CASSLTGDLYNEQFF	TGTGCCAGCAGCTTGACAGGGGATCTCTACAATGAGCAGTTCTTC
-	TRBV2	TRBJ2-1	-	CASTGLRNEQFF	TGTGCCAGCACGGGACTTCGCAATGAGCAGTTCTTC
TRBD2	TRBV5-1	TRBJ2-1	-	CASSFTSGGHDNEQFF	TGCGCCAGCAGCTTCACTTCGGGGGGGCACGACAATGAGCAGTTCTTC
TRBD1	TRBV6-6	TRBJ2-7	-	CASSWDSLGSYEQYF	TGTGCCAGCAGCTGGGACAGCCTAGGCTCCTACGAGCAGTACTTC
TRBD2	TRBV5-1	TRBJ2-7	-	CASSWGLAGDWSYF	TGCGCCAGCAGCTGGGGACTAGCGGGAGATTGGTCGTACTTC
TRBD2	TRBV27	TRBJ2-7	-	CASRRGTSGSAYYEQYF	TGTGCCAGCAGACGCGGGACTAGCGGGAGTGCGTACTACGAGCAGTACTTC
TRBD2	TRBV7-3	TRBJ2-3	few	CASSLYGLAGGADTQYF	TGTGCCAGCAGCTTATACGGACTAGCGGGAGGCGCAGATACGCAGTATTTT
TRBD2	TRBV7-9	TRBJ2-7	-	CASSPKTSGVSYEQYF	TGTGCCAGCAGCCCGAAGACTAGCGGGGTCTCCTACGAGCAGTACTTC
TRBD2	TRBV19	TRBJ2-3	-	CASSPGLAIDTQYF	TGTGCCAGTAGTCCGGGACTAGCAATTGATACGCAGTATTTT
TRBD1	TRBV27	TRBJ1-2	-	CASTADRGIGYTF	TGTGCCAGCACCGCGGACAGGGGGATTGGCTACACCTTC
TRBD1	TRBV9	TRBJ1-1	-	CASSARQGAFTEAFF	TGTGCCAGCAGCGCGAGACAGGGGGCGTTCACTGAAGCTTTCTTT
TRBD1	TRBV5-1	TRBJ1-2	-	CASSLAGTGSPANYGYTF	TGCGCCAGCAGCTTGGCCGGGACAGGGTCCCCAGCTAACTATGGCTACACCTTC
-	TRBV3-1/TRBV3-2	TRBJ2-7	few	CASSQVTAGLYEQYF	TGTGCCAGCAGCCAAGTGACAGCTGGCCTCTACGAGCAGTACTTC
-	TRBV3-1/TRBV3-2	TRBJ1-1	once	CASSQWGGENTEAFF	TGTGCCAGCAGCCAATGGGGGGGCGAGAACACTGAAGCTTTCTTT
TRBD1	TRBV28	TRBJ1-2	-	CASSSTPGQGDGYTF	TGTGCCAGCAGTTCCACTCCGGGACAGGGGGACGGCTACACCTTC
-	TRBV11-3	TRBJ2-1	-	CASSSRGSTSSYNEQFF	TGTGCCAGCAGCTCTAGGGGGTCTACTAGCTCCTACAATGAGCAGTTCTTC
TRBD2	TRBV4-2	TRBJ2-1	-	CASSQDLAGGAYNEQFF	TGTGCCAGCAGCCAGGACCTAGCGGGAGGGGCATACAATGAGCAGTTCTTC
TRBD1	TRBV5-1	TRBJ1-1	-	CASSPTGETEAFF	TGCGCCAGCAGCCCGACAGGGGAAACTGAAGCTTTCTTT
TRBD1	TRBV24-1	TRBJ1-5	-	CATSDSGGYQPQHF	TGTGCCACCAGTGATTCAGGGGGCTATCAGCCCCAGCATTTT
-	TRBV27	TRBJ2-3	-	CASRTQGTQYF	TGTGCCAGCAGGACGCAGGGTACGCAGTATTTT
TRBD2	TRBV10-3	TRBJ2-1	once	CAISGTPLAGGSYNEQFF	TGTGCCATCAGTGGAACCCCCCTGGCGGGGGGATCCTACAATGAGCAGTTCTTC
TRBD1	TRBV6-2/TRBV6-3	TRBJ2-5	once	CASSPGTGVETQYF	TGTGCCAGCAGTCCCGGGACAGGGGTTGAGACCCAGTACTTC
TRBD1	TRBV7-8	TRBJ1-2	-	CASSLRDRGSSNYGYTF	TGTGCCAGCAGCTTGAGGGACAGGGGCTCTAGCAACTATGGCTACACCTTC
-	TRBV30	TRBJ1-1	-	CAWSVPPPTDLNTEAFF	TGTGCCTGGAGTGTACCCCCCCCGACAGACTTGAACACTGAAGCTTTCTTT
-	TRBV7-9	TRBJ2-1	-	CASSPSANNEQFF	TGTGCCAGCAGCCCTAGCGCTAACAATGAGCAGTTCTTC
-	TRBV25-1	TRBJ2-1	-	CASSEPLSGDNEQFF	TGTGCCAGCAGTGAACCCCTCAGCGGTGACAATGAGCAGTTCTTC
TRBD2	TRBV10-3	TRBJ2-1	-	CAISDPGTSGRVGLSYNEQFF	TGTGCCATCAGTGACCCCGGGACTAGCGGGAGGGTGGGCCTCTCCTACAATGAGCAGTTCTTC
-	TRBV27	TRBJ1-4	-	CASSLVRGNEKLFF	TGTGCCAGCAGTTTAGTTAGGGGTAATGAAAAACTGTTTTTT
TRBD1	TRBV5-1	TRBJ1-2	-	CASSLDRAGGDGYTF	TGCGCCAGCAGCTTGGATAGGGCAGGGGGCGATGGCTACACCTTC
-	TRBV28	TRBJ1-2	-	CASVTNRVEGYTF	TGTGCCAGCGTCACCAACAGGGTAGAGGGCTACACCTTC
-	TRBV9	TRBJ2-1	once	CASSASGSYNEQFF	TGTGCCAGCAGCGCCTCCGGCTCCTACAATGAGCAGTTCTTC